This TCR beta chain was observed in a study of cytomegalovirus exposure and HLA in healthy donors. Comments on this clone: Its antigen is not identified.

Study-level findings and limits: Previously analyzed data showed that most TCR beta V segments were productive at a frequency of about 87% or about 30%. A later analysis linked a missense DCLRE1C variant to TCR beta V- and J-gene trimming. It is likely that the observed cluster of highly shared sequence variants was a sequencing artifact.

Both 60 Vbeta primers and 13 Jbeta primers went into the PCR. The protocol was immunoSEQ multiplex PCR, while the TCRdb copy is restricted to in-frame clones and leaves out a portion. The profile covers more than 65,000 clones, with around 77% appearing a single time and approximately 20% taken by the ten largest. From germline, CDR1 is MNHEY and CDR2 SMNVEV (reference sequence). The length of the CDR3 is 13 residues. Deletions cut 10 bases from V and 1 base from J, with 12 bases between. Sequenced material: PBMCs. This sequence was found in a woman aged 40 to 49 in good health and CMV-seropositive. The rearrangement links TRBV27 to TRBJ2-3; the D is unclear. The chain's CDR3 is CATPHACTDTQYF. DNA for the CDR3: TGTGCCACGCCACACGCTTGCACAGATACGCAGTATTTT.